What follows is one T cell receptor (beta chain) and its context. As yet, its antigen is unknown. Time point indicated: proximal margin of the surgical specimen (macroscopically non-inflamed). This entry is derived from a study of T cell repertoires in ileal Crohn's disease. Study-wide background: Biopsies at the proximal margin of the resected specimen form MI samples. Study-wide results and limits: Compared with CD4 T cells, sorted CD8 cells carried more expanded clones.

TCRdb's table, derived via immunoSEQ multiplex PCR, lists solely in-frame clones and lacks some. Of around 5,000 clones in the sample, more than 75% were seen once. This CDR3 region has 15 residues. Trimming shortened V by 7 bases and J by 0 bases, and 15 bases separated the two germline ends. Germline V gene data show CDR1 as SNHLY and CDR2 as FYNNEI. This clonotype was obtained from an adult with Crohn's disease. The V gene is TRBV2, the J gene TRBJ1-1; D perhaps matches TRBD1 (6 bases). Sequenced input: ileal tissue. The CDR3 DNA reads as TGTGCCAGCACTGCGGGACACTACATGAACACTGAAGCTTTCTTT. It codes for CASTAGHYMNTEAFF.